This T cell receptor beta chain was found in a study of shared clonotypes between healthy human individuals. Roughly 200 ng DNA, about 33,000 T cell genomes, went into each sorted-subset replicate PCR. Libraries were prepared by immunoSEQ multiplex PCR; TCRdb keeps only in-frame clonotypes and omits some of them. The table shows some 2.3 million clones, with 85% to 95% occurring only once. Donation came from healthy HIV-negative adults that had no recent acute infections or vaccinations. On this clone itself: Other DNA sequences from this sample encode an identical CDR3 as well.

V was trimmed by 6 bases and J by 4 bases, leaving 3 bases between them. The CDR3 runs to 9 residues. Germline CDR1 DFQATT, CDR2 SNEGSKA (reference sequence). J is TRBJ1-2 and V is TRBV20-1; D is ambiguous. This receptor was identified in a man younger than 35 in good health. Some clones in this sample may be carry-over from other donors' samples. Sequenced input: naive CD4+ T cells from PBMCs. Described subset: CD45RA+ positively selected. CDR3 protein: CSASYGYTF. The CDR3 DNA is TGCAGTGCCTCCTATGGCTACACCTTC.